The present T cell receptor beta chain was sequenced within a study of cytomegalovirus exposure and HLA in healthy donors. The CDR3 runs 14 residues. Germline CDR1 is SQVTM and CDR2 is ANQGSEA. V shed 6 bases and J 5 bases; nucleotides not matched to a gene: 5. PCR involved 60 Vbeta and 13 Jbeta primers. TCRdb keeps only in-frame clones here, not all; method: immunoSEQ multiplex PCR. The profile covers 80,000 or so clones, with around three quarters appearing a single time and about 7% taken by the ten largest. Sequencing was carried out using PBMCs. This TCR was sampled from a woman in her 40s in good health and CMV-seronegative. The chain is built from TRBV29-1 and TRBJ2-1; 12 bases map to TRBD2. CDR3 coding DNA: TGCAGCGTCCGTGGACTAGCGGGAAACAATGAGCAGTTCTTC. Protein product: CSVRGLAGNNEQFF.